This TCR beta chain was captured in a study of graft-versus-host responses after intestinal transplantation. Broader study findings: In recipient marrow, GvH clones were found, and some appeared first in ileum or blood.

Worth noting for this clone: Its target is not known.

Libraries were prepared by immunoSEQ multiplex PCR; TCRdb keeps only in-frame clonotypes and omits some of them. This table holds about 85,000 clones, roughly 80% found once. The TCR was taken from a human donor who received an intestinal transplant. The material sequenced was unstimulated CD4+ T cells sorted from spleen or lymph node cells, taken before intestinal transplant.

The CDR3 loop reads CASSRQGYSYNSPLHF. DNA of the CDR3: TGTGCCAGCAGCCGACAGGGCTACTCCTATAATTCACCCCTCCACTTT. V is TRBV27 and J is TRBJ1-6; 7 bases agree with TRBD1. The germline CDR1 and CDR2 sequences are MNHEY and SMNVEV (reference sequence). With 6 bases clipped from V and 0 bases from J, the junction kept 5 bases outside the gene matches. The CDR3 runs 16 residues.